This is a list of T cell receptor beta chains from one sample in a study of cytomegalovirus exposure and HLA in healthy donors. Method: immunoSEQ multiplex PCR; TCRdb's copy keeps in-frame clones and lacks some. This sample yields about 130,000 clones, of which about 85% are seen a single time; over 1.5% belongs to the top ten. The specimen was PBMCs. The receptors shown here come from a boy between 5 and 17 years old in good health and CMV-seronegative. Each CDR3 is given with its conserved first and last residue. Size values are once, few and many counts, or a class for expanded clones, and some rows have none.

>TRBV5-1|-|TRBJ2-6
CASSFVSSGANVLTF
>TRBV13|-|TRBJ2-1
CASSPWGSGSGSNEQFF
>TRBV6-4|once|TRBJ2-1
CASSPRDRGSGEQFF
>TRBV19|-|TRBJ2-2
CASSIFPTTGELFF
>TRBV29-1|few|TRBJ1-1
CSVDRVLNTEAFF
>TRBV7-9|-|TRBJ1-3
CASSPPTFRDGDTIYF
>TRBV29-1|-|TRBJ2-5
CSVEHGERGQEYF
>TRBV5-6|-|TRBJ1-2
CASSLDAGGDYGYTF
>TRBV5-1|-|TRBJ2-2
CASSIGTSGTGELFF
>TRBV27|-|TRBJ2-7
CASGGSGALYEQYF
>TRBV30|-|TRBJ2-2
CAYKRNTGELFF
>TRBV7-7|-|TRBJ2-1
CASSLGPGGNEQFF
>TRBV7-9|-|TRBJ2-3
CASSQSSGGRTDTQYF
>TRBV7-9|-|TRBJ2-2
CASSFNRGTGELFF
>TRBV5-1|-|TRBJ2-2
CASSLARGDAGELFF
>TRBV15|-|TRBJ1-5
CATSRYEGTGKEPQHF
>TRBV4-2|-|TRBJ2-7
CASSRRLAGSGEQYF
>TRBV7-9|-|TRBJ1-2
CASTLGGNYGYTF
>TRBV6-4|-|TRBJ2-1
CYSYNEQFF